Shown below are 25 T cell receptor beta chains from a single sample sequenced in a study of T cell responses to AZD1222 COVID-19 vaccine. TCRdb's copy holds only in-frame clones and misses some; the assay was immunoSEQ multiplex PCR. This table has 120,000 or so clones, roughly 87% appearing once. The source material was peripheral blood, sampled on day 0 of AZD1222 vaccination. These receptors came from an adult in good health.

In its sample, this clone was seen once. The chain has TRBV19 and TRBJ2-7; D perhaps matches TRBD2 (5 bases). In germline, CDR1 is LNHDA, CDR2 SQIVND (reference sequence). The CDR3 totals 13 residues. The V end lost 3 bases, the J end lost 4 bases, and 10 bases lay between the germline ends. The CDR3 loop is CASSMARRYEQYF. DNA for the CDR3: TGTGCCAGTAGTATGGCCAGGAGGTACGAGCAGTACTTC.

The chain has TRBV27 and TRBJ2-7; D is perhaps TRBD1 (6 bases). V was pared by 1 base and J by 0 bases, with 10 bases between. There are 15 residues in the CDR3. The germline V gene encodes CDR1 MNHEY and CDR2 SMNVEV (reference sequence). For the CDR3, the DNA is TGTGCCAGCAGTTTATTTACAGGGCGCTCCTACGAGCAGTACTTC. Protein product: CASSLFTGRSYEQYF.

This chain uses TRBV5-6 with TRBJ2-1; 9 nucleotides line up with TRBD1. Germline-derived CDR1 and CDR2 are SGHDT and YYEEEE. Trimming cost V 3 bases and J 9 bases; bases outside gene matches: 16. The CDR3 is made up of 17 amino acids. CDR3 residues: CASSSKPGQGGWSEQFF. CDR3 DNA sequence: TGTGCCAGCAGCTCAAAGCCGGGACAGGGTGGGTGGAGTGAGCAGTTCTTC.

The chain joins TRBV19 to TRBJ1-4, with 8 bases aligning to TRBD1. The V gene's germline CDR1 is LNHDA and CDR2 SQIVND (reference sequence). Germline trimming cut 5 bases from V and 7 bases from J; bases unmatched to any gene: 9. The CDR3 runs to 15 residues. The CDR3 spells CASSPRTGNGEKLFF. As DNA, the CDR3 is TGTGCCAGTAGTCCCCGGACAGGGAACGGTGAAAAACTGTTTTTT.

J is TRBJ1-4 and V is TRBV7-9; D is possibly TRBD1 (5 bases). The germline CDR1 and CDR2 sequences are SEHNR and FQNEAQ (reference sequence). Trimming removed 3 bases at V and 8 bases at J, with 16 bases between. There are 15 residues in the CDR3. The CDR3 loop reads CASSFYHGAGEKLFF. DNA for the CDR3: TGTGCCAGCAGCTTTTATCATGGGGCCGGGGAAAAACTGTTTTTT.

V is TRBV18 and J is TRBJ2-7; 9 positions agree with TRBD1. The V gene end was trimmed by 6 bases and the J gene end by 0 bases; junction bases not matched to a gene: 6. The CDR3 contains 15 residues. Germline-derived CDR1 and CDR2 are KGHSH and LQKENI. Here the CDR3 reads CASSRGQGYSYEQYF. DNA of the CDR3: TGTGCCAGCTCCCGGGGACAGGGATACTCCTACGAGCAGTACTTC.

The V gene is TRBV5-8, the J gene TRBJ1-6, with D hard to call. Between the trimmed V and J ends, which lost 2 bases and 5 bases, there was a span of 14 bases. The CDR3 has 16 amino acids. Germline V CDR1 and CDR2: SGHTS, YDEGEE. In DNA, the CDR3 is TGTGCCAGCAGCTTTAGTCTGGGGTGGAATAATTCACCCCTCCACTTT. Translating gives CASSFSLGWNNSPLHF.

The chain is built from TRBV19 and TRBJ2-5, with D hard to call. Germline CDR1 reads LNHDA; CDR2 reads SQIVND (reference sequence). The V end lost 4 bases, the J end lost 4 bases, and 10 bases lay between the germline ends. There are 13 residues in the CDR3. This CDR3 is CASSTPVLETQYF. The CDR3 DNA sequence: TGTGCCAGTAGTACCCCAGTCTTAGAGACCCAGTACTTC.

This chain links TRBV3-1 (or the pseudogene TRBV3-2) with TRBJ1-6, with 8 nucleotides matching TRBD1. The CDR3 totals 15 residues. Germline assignment: CDR1 LGHDT and CDR2 YNNKEL (reference sequence). The junction had 4 bases not matched to a gene; V was cut back by 1 base and J by 8 bases. CDR3: CASSQGGTGDSPLHF. For the CDR3, the DNA is TGTGCCAGCAGCCAAGGGGGGACAGGTGATTCACCCCTCCACTTT.

The rearrangement uses TRBV3-1 (or the pseudogene TRBV3-2) and TRBJ2-7, with D unresolved. Trimming removed 3 bases at V and 2 bases at J, with 8 bases between. Germline CDR1 and CDR2: LGHDT and YNNKEL (reference sequence). This CDR3 has 13 residues. CDR3 sequence reads: CASSHGLAYEQYF. In DNA, the CDR3 is TGTGCCAGCAGCCATGGGCTAGCCTACGAGCAGTACTTC.

This chain joins TRBV5-1 and TRBJ2-3, with 12 bases that match TRBD1. This CDR3 has 15 residues. V lost 4 bases and J lost 3; bases outside the gene matches: 3. From germline, CDR1 is SGHRS and CDR2 YFSETQ. CDR3 amino acids: CASSVGQGATDTQYF. The CDR3 bases are TGCGCCAGCAGCGTGGGACAGGGGGCGACAGATACGCAGTATTTT.

This clone was counted only a few times. The chain uses TRBV2 and TRBJ2-7; 10 nucleotides align to TRBD1. V was clipped by 5 bases and J by 3 bases; unmatched bases: 4. The V gene's germline CDR1 is SNHLY and CDR2 FYNNEI. The CDR3 runs 14 residues. The CDR3 DNA follows: TGTGCCAGCAGTAGGGACAGGGGATACTACGAGCAGTACTTC. Its protein is CASSRDRGYYEQYF.

The chain joins TRBV28 to TRBJ1-2; 8 bases are a match to TRBD1. The CDR3 has 13 amino acids. Germline lookup yields CDR1 MDHEN and CDR2 SYDVKM. The V gene end was trimmed by 4 bases and the J gene end by 4 bases; junction bases not matched to a gene: 2. This CDR3 is CASSSDRAYGYTF. As DNA, the CDR3 is TGTGCCAGCAGTTCGGACAGGGCCTATGGCTACACCTTC.

This chain uses TRBV6-5 with TRBJ1-5, with a possible D match to TRBD1 (5 bases). From germline, CDR1 is MNHEY and CDR2 SVGAGI. Trimming took 8 bases from V and 0 from J, leaving 14 bases between them. This CDR3 spans 15 amino acids. The chain's CDR3 is CASRAGTYSNQPQHF. The CDR3 nucleotides are TGTGCCAGCCGCGCGGGGACCTATAGCAATCAGCCCCAGCATTTT.

This clone is a singleton in its sample. This rearrangement joins TRBV9 to TRBJ2-3; 7 nucleotides align to TRBD2. This CDR3 contains 13 residues. Trimming at V came to 9 bases and at J to 0 bases, leaving 4 bases not matched to a gene. Looked up from germline, CDR1 is SGDLS and CDR2 is YYNGEE. In DNA, the CDR3 is TGTGCCACCCAGCGGGACAGCACAGATACGCAGTATTTT. It yields the protein CATQRDSTDTQYF.

The chain carries TRBV6-5 and TRBJ2-7, with 9 positions matching TRBD2. The CDR3 is 15 residues long. Germline V lookup: CDR1 MNHEY, CDR2 SVGAGI. V gave up 4 bases and J gave up 3 bases; unmatched junction bases: 7. The CDR3, as DNA: TGTGCCAGCAGTTCCCCTAGCGGGGACGACTACGAGCAGTACTTC. This gives the protein CASSSPSGDDYEQYF.

The chain links TRBV7-3 to TRBJ1-5, with a tentative D call TRBD1 (6 bases). CDR1 and CDR2 (germline): SGHTA, FQGTGA. The CDR3 totals 15 residues. V lost 1 base and J lost 4, with 11 bases in between. The CDR3 DNA reads as TGTGCCAGCAGCTTAAAACAGGGTGCGAATCAGCCCCAGCATTTT. Translated, it gives CASSLKQGANQPQHF. Combining the CDR3 with reference TRBV7-3 and TRBJ1-5 gives the whole variable domain GAGVSQTPSNKVTEKGKYVELRCDPISGHTALYWYRQSLGQGPEFLIYFQGTGAADDSGLPNDRFFAVRPEGSVSTLKIQRTERGDSAVYLCASSLKQGANQPQHFGDGTRLSIL.

Regarding this clone: At the DNA level, this CDR3 is encoded by other sequences in the same sample as well. This chain links TRBV27 with TRBJ2-7; D gene uncertain. The germline CDR1 and CDR2 sequences are MNHEY and SMNVEV (reference sequence). V was cut by 3 bases and J by 4 bases, with 7 bases left in between. The CDR3 totals 12 residues. The CDR3 nucleotides read TGTGCCAGCAGTTTCGCTGGATACGAGCAGTACTTC. Translation gives CASSFAGYEQYF.

The chain has TRBV19 and TRBJ1-2, with TRBD1 matching over 10 bases. Trimming at V came to 3 bases and at J to 4 bases, leaving 2 bases not matched to a gene. Germline loops: CDR1 LNHDA, CDR2 SQIVND (reference sequence). The CDR3 totals 14 residues. CDR3 residues: CASSMDRGIYGYTF. The DNA of the CDR3 is TGTGCCAGTAGTATGGACAGGGGGATCTATGGCTACACCTTC.

J is TRBJ2-3 and V is TRBV27; D gene uncertain. The germline gives CDR1 MNHEY, CDR2 SMNVEV (reference sequence). The CDR3 runs to 12 residues. Trimming took 8 bases from V and 7 from J, leaving 13 bases between them. In DNA, the CDR3 is TGTGCCAGCCTGAGCCGGGCGAATACGCAGTATTTT. Its protein product is CASLSRANTQYF.

V is TRBV6-5 and J is TRBJ1-1; D remains unclear. Trimming left V 0 bases short and J 0 bases short, with 8 bases between. CDR1 and CDR2 (germline): MNHEY, SVGAGI. This CDR3 is 15 amino acids long. The chain's CDR3 is CASSYSPPMNTEAFF. The CDR3 nucleotides are TGTGCCAGCAGTTACTCCCCGCCGATGAACACTGAAGCTTTCTTT.

This chain uses TRBV12-5 with TRBJ2-7, with 8 bases that match TRBD2. Germline trimming cut 2 bases from V and 2 bases from J; bases unmatched to any gene: 11. There are 17 residues in the CDR3. Germline V lookup: CDR1 LGHNT, CDR2 FRNRAP. This chain's CDR3 is CASGLSPASGPPYEQYF. The DNA of the CDR3 is TGTGCTAGTGGTTTGTCCCCGGCTAGCGGGCCCCCCTACGAGCAGTACTTC. The whole variable domain, filled in from reference TRBV12-5 and TRBJ2-7, reads DARVTQTPRHKVTEMGQEVTMRCQPILGHNTVFWYRQTMMQGLELLAYFRNRAPLDDSGMPKDRFSAEMPDATLATLKIQPSEPRDSAVYFCASGLSPASGPPYEQYFGPGTRLTVT.

The V call is TRBV10-3, the J call TRBJ2-3; D gene unclear. From germline, CDR1 is ENHRY and CDR2 SYGVKD. V shed 3 bases and J shed 5 bases, with 6 bases lying between them. The CDR3 loop spans 12 amino acids. The CDR3 spells CAISDLLDTQYF. The CDR3 bases are TGTGCCATCAGTGATTTGTTAGATACGCAGTATTTT.

The gene calls are TRBV11-2 and TRBJ2-7; D unclear. V dropped 2 bases and J dropped 5 bases, with 7 bases sitting between them. Germline CDR1 is SGHAT and CDR2 is FQNNGV. This CDR3 spans 12 amino acids. The CDR3 loop reads CASSLQYHEQYF. The CDR3 bases are TGTGCCAGCAGCTTACAATACCACGAGCAGTACTTC.

This rearrangement joins TRBV9 to TRBJ2-7; D perhaps matches TRBD2 (6 bases). V was clipped by 2 bases and J by 4 bases, with 28 bases between them. This CDR3 comprises 19 residues. Per the germline V gene, CDR1 is SGDLS and CDR2 is YYNGEE. CDR3 residues: CASSVADSPDGSEGYEQYF. The DNA of the CDR3 is TGTGCCAGCAGCGTGGCCGATTCGCCGGACGGGAGTGAAGGGTACGAGCAGTACTTC.